This is a list of T cell receptor beta chains from one sample in a study of OX40 agonist ivuxolimab in advanced cancers. Measured with immunoSEQ multiplex PCR; TCRdb has only the in-frame clones, and not every one. The data contain tens of thousands of clones, around 82% of them singletons. Specimen: CD4+ or CD8+ T cells sorted from blood, collected in a trial of the OX40 agonist ivuxolimab. The origin of the receptors is an adult with an advanced solid tumor such as melanoma, head and neck, liver or kidney cancer. CDR3s include the opening cysteine and the closing phenylalanine or tryptophan. Each record gives: clone size, J gene, V gene, D gene, CDR3 protein, CDR3 DNA. The D gene is left open where the match is weak. Clone size is given for some rows only: seen once, a few or many times, or a class if the clone is expanded.

>NA|TRBJ1-2|TRBV5-4|NA
CASLSDPQDFLYTF
TGTGCCAGCCTTTCAGACCCTCAAGATTTTCTCTACACCTTC
>NA|TRBJ2-2|TRBV29-1|NA
CSVVSGGGGRAGELFF
TGCAGCGTTGTTTCCGGCGGTGGGGGGAGAGCCGGGGAGCTGTTTTTT
>NA|TRBJ1-1|TRBV19|NA
CASSISQGIGAFF
TGTGCCAGTAGTATATCTCAGGGGATCGGGGCTTTCTTT
>NA|TRBJ2-1|TRBV7-7|NA
CASSLQGIGEQFF
TGTGCTAGCAGCTTGCAGGGGATTGGTGAGCAGTTCTTC
>few|TRBJ2-1|TRBV18|TRBD2
CASSPPAGEQFF
TGTGCCAGCTCACCACCAGCGGGGGAGCAGTTCTTC
>NA|TRBJ1-6|TRBV4-1|NA
CASSHLRGPRSVWTLHF
TGCGCCAGCAGCCATCTTCGGGGTCCTCGATCCGTTTGGACCCTCCACTTT
>NA|TRBJ2-5|TRBV19|NA
CASSNNGETQYF
TGTGCCAGTAGTAATAATGGTGAGACCCAGTACTTC
>NA|TRBJ2-3|TRBV6-6|TRBD1
CASSRTGLHTDTQYF
TGTGCCAGCAGCCGGACAGGGCTTCACACAGATACGCAGTATTTT
>NA|TRBJ2-3|TRBV4-2|TRBD2
CASSRGGASGSDTQYF
TGTGCCAGCAGCCGAGGGGGGGCTAGCGGGTCAGATACGCAGTATTTT
>NA|TRBJ2-5|TRBV5-6|NA
CASSLQSGLETQYF
TGTGCCAGCAGCCTCCAGAGTGGGTTGGAGACCCAGTACTTC
>NA|TRBJ1-1|TRBV5-4|TRBD1
CASSPTGGDTEAFF
TGTGCCAGCAGCCCGACAGGGGGGGACACTGAAGCTTTCTTT
>few|TRBJ1-6|TRBV18|TRBD1
CASSPGQTGQAPLHF
TGTGCCAGCTCACCCGGACAGACAGGACAGGCACCCCTCCACTTT